These 3 T cell receptor beta chains came from one sample sequenced in a study of blood T cell repertoires in COVID-19. The method was immunoSEQ multiplex PCR; TCRdb's version includes in-frame clones alone and lacks a portion of them. Of some 400,000 clones detected, around 91% appear once; the ten largest clones hold around 1.1%. Sequencing was done on a sample of PBMCs or T cells enriched from blood (not recorded which). The receptor set was obtained from a man aged 30 to 45 who had recovered from COVID-19.

This clone appeared a single time. This chain connects TRBV10-3 to TRBJ2-2; D might be TRBD2 (5 bases). Germline values: CDR1 ENHRY, CDR2 SYGVKD. V lost 2 bases to trimming and J lost 7 bases, with 5 bases between them. This CDR3 has 12 residues. The CDR3 nucleotides are TGTGCCATCAGTGAGGGAGGCGGGGAGCTGTTTTTT. It is translated as CAISEGGGELFF.

V is TRBV14 and J is TRBJ2-3; D uncertain. The CDR3 is 12 amino acids. Trimming pared 1 base from V and 11 bases from J, leaving 10 bases between. Germline CDR1 and CDR2: SGHDN and FVKESK. The CDR3, as DNA: TGTGCCAGCAGCCAAGGAAGCCCACGGCAGTATTTT. Residues: CASSQGSPRQYF. Drawing the rest from reference TRBV14 and TRBJ2-3, the complete variable domain is EAGVTQFPSHSVIEKGQTVTLRCDPISGHDNLYWYRRVMGKEIKFLLHFVKESKQDESGMPNNRFLAERTGGTYSTLKVQPAELEDSGVYFCASSQGSPRQYFGPGTRLTVL.

The V gene is TRBV19, the J gene TRBJ1-5; D is possibly TRBD1 (6 bases). Per germline, CDR1 LNHDA and CDR2 SQIVND (reference sequence). Trimming removed 0 bases from V and 0 bases from J, with 21 bases in between. The CDR3 sequence is 20 residues long. The CDR3 DNA reads as TGTGCCAGTAGTATAGATCGAACAGGGATTTTGTCTAATAGCAATCAGCCCCAGCATTTT. It translates to CASSIDRTGILSNSNQPQHF. Based on the CDR3 plus reference TRBV19 and TRBJ1-5, the full variable domain is DGGITQSPKYLFRKEGQNVTLSCEQNLNHDAMYWYRQDPGQGLRLIYYSQIVNDFQKGDIAEGYSVSREKKESFPLTVTSAQKNPTAFYLCASSIDRTGILSNSNQPQHFGDGTRLSIL.